What follows describes a single TCR beta chain. The antigen is not known. Germline V gene data show CDR1 as SGDLS and CDR2 as YYNGEE. Trimming took off 4 bases at V and 2 bases at J, with 10 bases between the two ends. CDR3 length: 14 amino acids. 13 Jbeta primers and 60 Vbeta primers were used for the PCR. Clones were sequenced by immunoSEQ multiplex PCR, and TCRdb holds only the in-frame ones, with some missing. Of roughly 180,000 clones listed, about four fifths are singletons. This sample is part of a study of cytomegalovirus exposure and HLA in healthy donors. Study conclusions and caveats: In vitro assays verified that a few CMV-associated chains recognized CMV antigens specifically. Follow-up analysis seemed to connect common viral pathogens with several of the most significant clusters identified.

The gene calls are TRBV9 and TRBJ2-1; possible D gene TRBD2, 6 bases. This TCR was recovered from a female donor in good health and CMV-seronegative. Sequencing was carried out using PBMCs. The CDR3 reads CASSTREPYNEQFF. Written as DNA, the CDR3 is TGTGCCAGCAGCACCCGGGAGCCCTACAATGAGCAGTTCTTC.